Listed below are T cell receptor beta chains from one sample, sequenced in a study of blood T cell repertoires in COVID-19. The method was immunoSEQ multiplex PCR; TCRdb's version includes in-frame clones alone and lacks a portion of them. Of fewer than 250,000 clones listed, approximately 89% are singletons. Sequenced sample: PBMCs or T cells enriched from blood (not recorded which). The receptors come from a woman aged 30 to 39 who had been exposed to COVID-19. Each CDR3 is given with its conserved first and last residue. A D gene is named only where the DNA matches it firmly. Where a row states a size, it is once, few, many or the class of an expanded clone; other rows omit it.

>TRBJ2-1|NA|many|TRBV6-4
CASSEGTNNEQFF
TGTGCCAGCAGTGAAGGGACAAACAATGAGCAGTTCTTC
>TRBJ1-1|TRBD1|NA|TRBV5-6
CASSFDRAGTEAFF
TGTGCCAGCAGCTTTGACAGGGCTGGCACTGAAGCTTTCTTT
>TRBJ1-2|TRBD1|NA|TRBV7-9
CASSLGGNRGPSANYGYTF
TGTGCCAGCAGCTTAGGGGGAAATAGGGGGCCTTCAGCTAACTATGGCTACACCTTC
>TRBJ2-7|TRBD2|NA|TRBV12-5
CASGLVTGRGIYEQYF
TGTGCTAGTGGTTTGGTTACGGGGAGGGGAATTTACGAGCAGTACTTC
>TRBJ2-7|NA|NA|TRBV28
CASSPEEAGWWNEQYF
TGTGCCAGCAGTCCAGAGGAGGCGGGATGGTGGAACGAGCAGTACTTC
>TRBJ2-2|TRBD1|NA|TRBV28
CASSFMRGPGSGELFF
TGTGCCAGCAGTTTTATGAGGGGGCCGGGGTCCGGGGAGCTGTTTTTT
>TRBJ1-5|TRBD1|NA|TRBV6-4
CASSDKVTGNQPQHF
TGTGCCAGCAGTGACAAGGTGACAGGGAATCAGCCCCAGCATTTT
>TRBJ2-7|TRBD2|NA|TRBV5-6
CASSLVGGSVIASEQYF
TGTGCCAGCAGCTTGGTCGGGGGGTCGGTCATAGCCTCTGAGCAGTACTTC
>TRBJ1-2|NA|NA|TRBV15
CATSRDSGRDGYTF
TGTGCCACCAGCAGAGATTCGGGGAGGGATGGCTACACCTTC
>TRBJ1-5|NA|NA|TRBV10-2
CASSGASGNQPQHF
TGCGCCAGCAGTGGGGCGTCAGGCAATCAGCCCCAGCATTTT
>TRBJ1-5|TRBD1|NA|TRBV5-1
CASSFSGQGNQPQHF
TGCGCCAGCAGCTTTTCGGGACAGGGGAACCAGCCCCAGCATTTT
>TRBJ1-3|TRBD1|NA|TRBV5-4
CASSSGQLFSGNTIYF
TGTGCCAGCAGCTCGGGACAGCTTTTTTCTGGAAACACCATATATTTT
>TRBJ2-1|NA|once|TRBV2
CASSGLWTGDFRDEQFF
TGTGCCAGCAGTGGTCTTTGGACGGGAGATTTTCGGGATGAGCAGTTCTTC
>TRBJ2-5|TRBD1|NA|TRBV5-1
CASSSGQGFRETQYF
TGCGCCAGCAGCTCGGGACAGGGGTTTAGGGAGACCCAGTACTTC
>TRBJ1-1|NA|NA|TRBV7-2
CASSLDGRVNTEAFF
TGTGCCAGCAGCTTAGATGGGAGGGTGAACACTGAAGCTTTCTTT
>TRBJ1-1|NA|NA|TRBV20-1
CSARSGNEAFF
TGCAGTGCTAGGTCCGGTAATGAAGCTTTCTTT
>TRBJ1-4|TRBD1|NA|TRBV2
CASRPRDRDEKLFF
TGTGCCAGCAGACCCCGGGACAGAGACGAAAAACTGTTTTTT
>TRBJ2-3|NA|NA|TRBV4-2
CASSQGREVNTQYF
TGTGCCAGCAGCCAGGGCAGGGAAGTAAATACGCAGTATTTT
>TRBJ1-2|NA|NA|TRBV20-1
CSASTGTRYGYTF
TGCAGTGCCAGTACAGGCACACGCTATGGCTACACCTTC
>TRBJ2-1|TRBD1|NA|TRBV30
CAWGETGAFF
TGTGCCTGGGGGGAGACAGGGGCGTTCTTC
>TRBJ2-5|NA|NA|TRBV5-1
CASSLGGAVRETQYF
TGCGCCAGCAGCTTAGGGGGAGCCGTGCGAGAGACCCAGTACTTC
>TRBJ1-1|TRBD1|NA|TRBV6-1
CASSDTGAVTNTEAFF
TGTGCCAGCAGTGACACAGGGGCGGTCACGAACACTGAAGCTTTCTTT
>TRBJ1-2|NA|NA|TRBV27
CASGGTEGYTF
TGTGCCAGCGGGGGGACTGAGGGCTACACCTTC
>TRBJ2-1|TRBD2|NA|TRBV19
CASSIVEGLPSSEQFF
TGTGCCAGTAGTATAGTAGAGGGACTACCCTCATCTGAGCAGTTCTTC
>TRBJ1-3|TRBD1|NA|TRBV2
CASRAGTGAGNTIYF
TGTGCCAGCAGAGCCGGGACAGGGGCTGGAAACACCATATATTTT
>TRBJ2-5|NA|NA|TRBV6-1
CASSEGKGVQETQYF
TGTGCCAGCAGTGAAGGGAAGGGGGTCCAAGAGACCCAGTACTTC
>TRBJ1-4|NA|NA|TRBV18
CASSPAGSEEKLFF
TGTGCCAGCTCACCTGCAGGGTCAGAGGAAAAACTGTTTTTT
>TRBJ2-7|NA|NA|TRBV9
CATGATYEQYF
TGTGCCACGGGAGCCACCTACGAGCAGTACTTC
>TRBJ1-6|NA|NA|TRBV19
CASTVGQLNSPLHF
TGTGCCAGCACCGTAGGACAGCTTAATTCACCCCTCCACTTT
>TRBJ1-2|TRBD1|NA|TRBV9
CASSPRQGYGYTF
TGTGCCAGCAGCCCTCGACAGGGGTATGGCTACACCTTC
>TRBJ1-5|NA|NA|TRBV19
CASSIGSGGGPQHF
TGTGCCAGTAGTATAGGTTCGGGCGGAGGGCCCCAGCATTTT
>TRBJ2-5|NA|once|TRBV7-2
CASSPSGEGWETQYF
TGTGCCAGCAGCCCCAGCGGCGAGGGTTGGGAGACCCAGTACTTC
>TRBJ2-1|NA|once|TRBV19
CASTPGDFFDEQFF
TGTGCCAGTACCCCGGGGGACTTTTTCGATGAGCAGTTCTTC
>TRBJ2-4|NA|NA|TRBV14
CASSQFSFPDIQYF
TGTGCCAGCAGCCAATTTTCTTTCCCCGACATTCAGTACTTC
>TRBJ2-2|NA|many|TRBV11-2
CASSLVHLNTGELFF
TGTGCCAGCAGCTTAGTACACCTTAACACCGGGGAGCTGTTTTTT
>TRBJ1-2|NA|NA|TRBV5-1
CASSGRTDPSIHGYTF
TGCGCCAGCAGCGGCCGGACAGACCCTTCAATTCATGGCTACACCTTC
>TRBJ1-3|NA|NA|TRBV18
CASSSDRSGNTIYF
TGTGCCAGCTCATCGGACAGATCTGGAAACACCATATATTTT
>TRBJ1-3|NA|NA|TRBV12-5
CASGLGDRPDSPTSGNTIYF
TGTGCTAGTGGTTTGGGAGACAGGCCAGACTCCCCAACCTCTGGAAACACCATATATTTT